A selection of T cell receptor beta chains follows, all from one sample in a study of shared clonotypes between healthy human individuals. This table comes from immunoSEQ multiplex PCR, and its TCRdb copy is limited to in-frame clones, with some not included. The repertoire has about 1.1 million clones, 75% to 85% of them found once; the top ten carry about 0.52%. Input material: memory CD4+ T cells from PBMCs. The receptors here all came from a man aged 18 to 30 in good health. Some clones in this sample may be carry-over from other donors' samples. Both conserved end residues are part of each CDR3. D genes are given only for firm matches. Clone size is shown for a subset of rows, as once, few, many or a class of expanded clone.

V	J	length	size	D	DNA	CDR3
TRBV6-5	TRBJ1-5	15	few	.	TGTGCCAGCAGTTACTCGTATCAGGACAGTCAGCCCCAGCATTTT	CASSYSYQDSQPQHF
TRBV7-2	TRBJ2-7	15	.	.	TGTGCCAGCAGCTTATTCGGGACTGTATCCTACGAGCAGTACTTC	CASSLFGTVSYEQYF
TRBV28	TRBJ1-6	14	.	.	TGTGCCAGCTTGACAGTCTCCTATAATTCACCCCTCCACTTT	CASLTVSYNSPLHF
TRBV4-2	TRBJ2-3	18	few	.	TGTGCCAGCAGCCACATCGGGACTGCGATCGCTAGCACAGATACGCAGTATTTT	CASSHIGTAIASTDTQYF
TRBV5-4	TRBJ2-3	16	.	.	TGTGCCAGCAGCCCGAGGAGCCCGGGTAACACAGATACGCAGTATTTT	CASSPRSPGNTDTQYF
TRBV27	TRBJ1-4	14	.	.	TGTGCCAGCAGCCGACCGGGATCGAATGAAAAACTGTTTTTT	CASSRPGSNEKLFF
TRBV7-3	TRBJ2-1	18	.	TRBD1	TGTGCCAGCAGCCCCCTGGGGACAGGGAAGGAATCCTACAATGAGCAGTTCTTC	CASSPLGTGKESYNEQFF
TRBV14	TRBJ2-7	18	.	TRBD2	TGTGCCAGCAGCCAAGTGGTTTCGGCTAGCGGGAGACCTGGCGAGCAGTACTTC	CASSQVVSASGRPGEQYF
TRBV7-2	TRBJ1-1	13	.	.	TGTGCCAGCAGCCTCAGGGGAGGCACTGAAGCTTTCTTT	CASSLRGGTEAFF
TRBV11-2	TRBJ2-5	18	once	TRBD1	TGTGCCAGCAGCGCCCAGTCTGGGAACAGGGGAGTCCAAGAGACCCAGTACTTC	CASSAQSGNRGVQETQYF
TRBV9	TRBJ1-1	13	.	.	TGTGCCAGCAGCGAATTTGGGGTGACTGAAGCTTTCTTT	CASSEFGVTEAFF
TRBV7-9	TRBJ2-7	15	many	.	TGTGCCAGCAGCTTAGGCAGTTCCATAATATACGAGCAGTACTTC	CASSLGSSIIYEQYF
TRBV6-6	TRBJ1-5	13	.	TRBD1	TGTGCCAGCAGCAGGGGGTCCGCTCAGCCCCAGCATTTT	CASSRGSAQPQHF
TRBV28	TRBJ1-4	15	.	.	TGTGCCAGCAGTGGAGCCGGGACATTTTTCCGAAAACTGTTTTTT	CASSGAGTFFRKLFF
TRBV6-5	TRBJ2-3	15	.	TRBD1	TGTGCCAGCAGACGACCCGGACAGGGATCAGATACGCAGTATTTT	CASRRPGQGSDTQYF
TRBV19	TRBJ2-3	16	.	.	TGTGCCAGTAGTATGTTTAGACTAGAGAGCACAGATACGCAGTATTTT	CASSMFRLESTDTQYF
TRBV4-2	TRBJ1-2	17	.	.	TGTGCCAGCAGCCAAGACCAAGGAGGGTTCTCTAACTATGGCTACACCTTC	CASSQDQGGFSNYGYTF
TRBV7-2	TRBJ1-5	14	.	.	TGTGCCAGCAGCTACCAAGGGACCGCACGGCCCCAGCATTTT	CASSYQGTARPQHF
TRBV25-1	TRBJ2-1	15	.	.	TGTGCCAGCAGCCGGGGGAGGCTAGGGGAAAATGAGCAGTTCTTC	CASSRGRLGENEQFF
TRBV11-2	TRBJ1-2	13	.	.	TGTGCCAGCAGCCCAGCACGGAACTATGGCTACACCTTC	CASSPARNYGYTF
TRBV7-8	TRBJ1-1	13	few	.	TGTGCCAGCAGCATCCGCAGGGCCGCTGAAGCTTTCTTT	CASSIRRAAEAFF
TRBV5-4	TRBJ2-7	16	.	TRBD1	TGTGCCAGCAGCTTCGGGCTGGGACAGTCCTCCTACGAGCAGTACTTC	CASSFGLGQSSYEQYF
TRBV5-1	TRBJ2-2	15	.	TRBD2	TGCGCCAGCAGCTTGGTCGGCGGGAGCGCCGGGGAGCTGTTTTTT	CASSLVGGSAGELFF
TRBV10-3	TRBJ1-2	12	.	.	TGTGCCATCAGACTAGACAACAATGGCTACACCTTC	CAIRLDNNGYTF
TRBV6-1	TRBJ2-1	15	many	.	TGTGCCAGTAGGATGTACCCAAACTCCTACAATGAGCAGTTCTTC	CASRMYPNSYNEQFF
TRBV5-6	TRBJ1-5	14	.	.	TGTGCCAGCAGCTTGGGGGGGAAGTATCAGCCCCAGCATTTT	CASSLGGKYQPQHF
TRBV7-2	TRBJ2-5	15	few	.	TGTGCCAGCAGCAAACCGATTCGACTAGGAGAGACCCAGTACTTC	CASSKPIRLGETQYF
TRBV4-2	TRBJ1-2	16	.	TRBD1	TGTGCCAGCAGCCAAGGTCAGCGGACAGGGAACTATGGCTACACCTTC	CASSQGQRTGNYGYTF
TRBV6-5	TRBJ2-5	13	.	.	TGTGCCAGCAGTTGGAGGGGAAAAGAGACCCAGTACTTC	CASSWRGKETQYF
TRBV27	TRBJ2-7	15	.	.	TGTGCCAGCAGTTTCTCAACAGGGTACTCCTACGAGCAGTACTTC	CASSFSTGYSYEQYF
TRBV5-6	TRBJ2-1	15	.	TRBD2	TGTGCCAGCAGCAAACTAGCGGAAACCTACAATGAGCAGTTCTTC	CASSKLAETYNEQFF
TRBV6-5	TRBJ2-5	13	many	.	TGTGCCAGCAGCCCCCTTCGGGGTGAGACCCAGTACTTC	CASSPLRGETQYF
TRBV28	TRBJ2-7	14	.	TRBD2	TGTGCCAGCAGTTTCGTGAGCGGGATGTACGAGCAGTACTTC	CASSFVSGMYEQYF
TRBV7-7	TRBJ2-5	15	.	TRBD2	TGTGCCAGCAGCCAAGGACTAGCGGAACAAGAGACCCAGTACTTC	CASSQGLAEQETQYF
TRBV9	TRBJ1-4	14	.	.	TGTGCCAGCAGCGTAGGGGATACTAATGAAAAACTGTTTTTT	CASSVGDTNEKLFF
TRBV9	TRBJ2-1	14	.	.	TGTGCCAGCAGCGTTCTATCGGGATACAATGAGCAGTTCTTC	CASSVLSGYNEQFF
TRBV4-2	TRBJ1-2	15	.	.	TGTGCCAGCAGCTTGGGGACCCCGCGGGGCTATGGCTACACCTTC	CASSLGTPRGYGYTF
TRBV9	TRBJ2-5	14	.	.	TGTGCCAGCAGCGTGGCACTAGCTTCCGAGACCCAGTACTTC	CASSVALASETQYF
TRBV10-3	TRBJ2-1	15	few	.	TGTGCCATCAAGGTCGTAGCGGAGACCCTCGGTGAGCAGTTCTTC	CAIKVVAETLGEQFF
TRBV5-1	TRBJ2-5	12	.	.	TGCGCCAGCAGGAATTCGAAAGAGACCCAGTACTTC	CASRNSKETQYF
TRBV9	TRBJ1-3	16	.	.	TGTGCCAGCAGCGTAGCTCCAGGACAGACTGGAAACACCATATATTTT	CASSVAPGQTGNTIYF
TRBV28	TRBJ1-4	14	.	.	TGTGCCAGCAGTTTCTTCGAGGATAATGAAAAACTGTTTTTT	CASSFFEDNEKLFF
TRBV18	TRBJ1-2	13	.	TRBD1	TGTGCCAGCTCATTGGACAGGGTCTATGGCTACACCTTC	CASSLDRVYGYTF